This record covers a single T cell receptor (beta chain). Its antigen is not known. V dropped 5 bases and J dropped 6 bases, with 10 bases sitting between them. The germline CDR1 and CDR2 sequences are DFQATT and SNEGSKA (reference sequence). The CDR3 loop spans 11 amino acids. This entry comes from a study of T cells after yellow fever vaccination. The study's findings and limits: Booster sampling recovered most clones from primary vaccination (approximately 97% CD4, approximately 90% CD8).

From the 5' RACE reads, TCRdb called clonotypes with MiXCR, one entry per CDR3 protein. This table holds a few hundred thousand distinct CDR3 sequences, 6.2% found once. The TCR comes from a young man who received the YFV17D yellow fever vaccine. This sequence joins TRBV20-1 and TRBJ1-2; perhaps TRBD1 as D (6 bases). The sample consisted of PBMCs, taken 5 days after the yellow fever booster vaccination. For the CDR3, the DNA is TGCAGTGCTCGACGGGGGCATGGCTACACCTTC. As protein: CSARRGHGYTF.